The 3 T cell receptor beta chains below all came from one sample that was sequenced in a study of blood T cell repertoires in COVID-19. This table comes from immunoSEQ multiplex PCR, and its TCRdb copy is limited to in-frame clones, with some not included. Seen here are about 60,000 clones, 65% to 85% observed once, and the top ten hold roughly 23%. Material: peripheral blood. These receptors all come from a human donor in a cohort sampled during active COVID-19.

The chain couples TRBV18 to TRBJ2-7, with D perhaps TRBD2 (5 bases). The V gene lost 6 bases and the J gene lost 2 bases, with 17 bases spanning the gap. The CDR3 length is 15 residues. CDR1 is KGHSH, CDR2 LQKENI, per germline. CDR3 nucleotide sequence: TGTGCCAGCTCCCCGACCGGACCGACTACCTACGAGCAGTACTTC. This sequence encodes CASSPTGPTTYEQYF.

The chain couples TRBV5-1 to TRBJ1-2; 7 bases are a match to TRBD1. J was trimmed by 1 base and V by 0 bases; bases with no gene match: 12. Germline V gene sequence: CDR1 SGHRS, CDR2 YFSETQ. The CDR3 runs to 18 residues. DNA of the CDR3: TGCGCCAGCAGCTTGGTGGGGCAACAGGGGCCCGTTAACTATGGCTACACCTTC. As protein: CASSLVGQQGPVNYGYTF.

The chain joins TRBV12-3 or TRBV12-4 to TRBJ1-1; TRBD1 might be the D (6 bases). V lost 8 bases and J lost 1, with 11 bases in between. The CDR3 totals 13 residues. In DNA, the CDR3 is TGTGCCAGCTTTACGACAGGGAACACTGAAGCTTTCTTT. It codes for CASFTTGNTEAFF.